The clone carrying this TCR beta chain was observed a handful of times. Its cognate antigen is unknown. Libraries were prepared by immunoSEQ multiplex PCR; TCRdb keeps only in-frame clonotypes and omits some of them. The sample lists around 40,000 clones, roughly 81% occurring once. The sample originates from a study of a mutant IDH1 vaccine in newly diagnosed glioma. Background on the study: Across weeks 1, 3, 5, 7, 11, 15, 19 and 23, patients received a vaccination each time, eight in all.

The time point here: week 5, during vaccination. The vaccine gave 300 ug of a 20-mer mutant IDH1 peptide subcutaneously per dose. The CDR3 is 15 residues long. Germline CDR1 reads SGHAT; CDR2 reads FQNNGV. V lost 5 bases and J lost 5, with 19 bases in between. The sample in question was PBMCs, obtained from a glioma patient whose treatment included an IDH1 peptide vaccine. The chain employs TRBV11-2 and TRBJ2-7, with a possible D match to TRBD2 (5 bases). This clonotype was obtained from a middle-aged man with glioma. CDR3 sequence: CASSPSLRENHEQYF. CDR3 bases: TGTGCCAGCAGCCCCTCCCTGAGGGAGAACCACGAGCAGTACTTC.